The clone carrying this T cell receptor (beta chain) is categorized as medium-sized. The antigen is not known. This sample is drawn from a study of metastatic and nonmetastatic thyroid tumors. At the level of the study: Blood and tumor or nodule tissue repertoires from malignant and benign thyroid patients were compared. The study, taken as a whole, reports: According to reports, the diversity of TCR beta was significantly higher in malignant thyroid tumors than in benign nodules, and this held in both blood and tumor samples.

All patients were treatment-naive before thyroid surgery. The germline CDR1 and CDR2 sequences are MRHNA and SNTAGT. V trimming: 4 bases; J trimming: 2 bases; junction bases outside the gene matches: 5. This CDR3 has 15 residues. As handled by the study authors: A classifier of distant metastasis in papillary thyroid cancer was built from CDR3 differences (across clinicopathological groups). Using MiXCR, TCRdb re-called clones from the PCR reads. TCRdb's processing, not the authors', yielded these V and J calls. The sample holds some 19,000 clones, about a quarter seen once. The J gene is TRBJ2-3, the V gene TRBV6-4; 8 bases agree with TRBD2. This TCR was sampled from a male donor with papillary thyroid cancer or a benign thyroid nodule (not recorded which). Some clones in this sample may be carry-over from other donors' samples. Sequencing was done on a sample of blood. The CDR3 coding sequence is TGTGCCAGCAGTGCCGTAGCGGGGACCACAGATACGCAGTATTTT. It yields the protein CASSAVAGTTDTQYF.